Described below is a single TCR beta chain sequence and its context. Its antigen is not identified. This specimen comes from a study of cytomegalovirus exposure and HLA in healthy donors. Background on the study: Earlier results showed almost 120 million unique TCR beta sequences derived from about 179 million T cells. The study's findings and limits: Later analysis found that TCR beta chains associated with HLA were more clonally expanded than other, equally common chains. Certain sequence variants were highly shared and formed a cluster, and this cluster was likely a sequencing artifact.

This CDR3 has 13 residues. Germline values: CDR1 MRHNA, CDR2 SNTAGT. V was clipped by 3 bases and J by 5 bases, with 10 bases between them. The PCR ran on 60 Vbeta and 13 Jbeta primers. The repertoire was sequenced with immunoSEQ multiplex PCR; TCRdb's copy has only in-frame clones and lacks some. Of 150,000 to 200,000 clones listed, approximately 80% are singletons. This TCR came from a female donor in good health and CMV-seronegative. The rearrangement joins TRBV6-4 to TRBJ2-5; D call uncertain. Sequencing input: PBMCs. CDR3: CASSELLWETQYF. Here the CDR3 DNA reads TGTGCCAGCAGTGAACTACTCTGGGAGACCCAGTACTTC.